This T cell receptor (beta chain) came from a study of T cell changes during pregnancy in multiple sclerosis. This clone appeared once. V was pared by 4 bases and J by 3 bases, with 8 bases of the junction left unmatched. CDR3 length: 16 residues. CDR1 is SGHRS, CDR2 YFSETQ, per germline. Produced via immunoSEQ multiplex PCR; TCRdb's table is partial and in-frame only. The profile shows some 57,000 clones, roughly nine tenths of them singletons. The TCR comes from a female donor with multiple sclerosis, enrolled in a pregnancy study. The rearrangement uses TRBV5-1 and TRBJ2-1; the match to TRBD1 covers 9 bases. The sample here was CD4+ T cells from peripheral blood mononuclear cells, taken in the first trimester of pregnancy. This CDR3 is CASSGGDRDFYNEQFF. In nucleotides, the CDR3 is TGCGCCAGCAGCGGGGGGGACAGGGACTTCTACAATGAGCAGTTCTTC.